Listed below are T cell receptor beta chains from one sample, sequenced in a study of T cell responses to AZD1222 COVID-19 vaccine. This table comes from immunoSEQ multiplex PCR, and its TCRdb copy is limited to in-frame clones, with some not included. The profile shows 65,000 or so clones, around 84% of them singletons. The specimen comprised peripheral blood, sampled on day 0 of AZD1222 vaccination. The receptors stem from an adult in good health. The CDR3 runs from the conserved cysteine through the conserved F or W. A D gene is named only where the DNA matches it firmly. The listing skips clone size in some rows; elsewhere it reads once, few, many or a size class.

CDR3nt: TGTGCCAGCAGAGCCTCAGGACAGGGGGAGGCTCCTTACTATGGCTACACCTTC
CDR3aa: CASRASGQGEAPYYGYTF
abundance: .
j_gene: TRBJ1-2
d_gene: TRBD1
v_gene: TRBV28

CDR3nt: TGTGCCAGCAGTGGTTACTCGGGCACCGGGGAGCTGTTTTTT
CDR3aa: CASSGYSGTGELFF
abundance: few
j_gene: TRBJ2-2
d_gene: .
v_gene: TRBV2

CDR3nt: TGTGCCAGCAGCCCGGACAGCTACTATGGCTACACCTTC
CDR3aa: CASSPDSYYGYTF
abundance: .
j_gene: TRBJ1-2
d_gene: .
v_gene: TRBV6-5

CDR3nt: TGTGCCAGCAGTCCACTGGGGCAGGGGACGGCTGAAGCTTTCTTT
CDR3aa: CASSPLGQGTAEAFF
abundance: .
j_gene: TRBJ1-1
d_gene: .
v_gene: TRBV6-5

CDR3nt: TGTGCCAGCAGCTCCAGCGGGGTCCTCGATACGCAGTATTTT
CDR3aa: CASSSSGVLDTQYF
abundance: .
j_gene: TRBJ2-3
d_gene: TRBD2
v_gene: TRBV28

CDR3nt: TGTGCCAGCAGTAGGACAGGGCGAGAGACCCAGTACTTC
CDR3aa: CASSRTGRETQYF
abundance: .
j_gene: TRBJ2-5
d_gene: TRBD1
v_gene: TRBV7-9

CDR3nt: TGTGCCAGCAGCCAAGTAACAGGGATCGATGGCTACACCTTC
CDR3aa: CASSQVTGIDGYTF
abundance: .
j_gene: TRBJ1-2
d_gene: .
v_gene: TRBV4-2

CDR3nt: TGTGCCAGCAGCTTTCAGGCCGTTGTCAACACTGAAGCTTTCTTT
CDR3aa: CASSFQAVVNTEAFF
abundance: .
j_gene: TRBJ1-1
d_gene: .
v_gene: TRBV7-8

CDR3nt: TGTGCCAGCAGACGCGAACAGGGTTGGATTAACTATGGCTACACCTTC
CDR3aa: CASRREQGWINYGYTF
abundance: .
j_gene: TRBJ1-2
d_gene: .
v_gene: TRBV28

CDR3nt: TGTGCCAGTGGACAACCCGCCTCGGGGGGCTACACCTTC
CDR3aa: CASGQPASGGYTF
abundance: .
j_gene: TRBJ1-2
d_gene: .
v_gene: TRBV19

CDR3nt: TGTGCCAGCAGCTTGACAGGGGAAGTGGGGCAGTACTTC
CDR3aa: CASSLTGEVGQYF
abundance: .
j_gene: TRBJ2-7
d_gene: TRBD1
v_gene: TRBV7-2

CDR3nt: TGTGCCAGCAGCTTGTACGGACAGGGGAAATACGAGCAGTACTTC
CDR3aa: CASSLYGQGKYEQYF
abundance: .
j_gene: TRBJ2-7
d_gene: TRBD1
v_gene: TRBV5-4

CDR3nt: TGTGCCAGCAGTTACTCGGGACAGGGGAATGAAAAACTGTTTTTT
CDR3aa: CASSYSGQGNEKLFF
abundance: .
j_gene: TRBJ1-4
d_gene: TRBD1
v_gene: TRBV6-5

CDR3nt: TGTGCCTGCAGCACCAGCGGGGGGCCGGAGACCCAGTACTTC
CDR3aa: CACSTSGGPETQYF
abundance: .
j_gene: TRBJ2-5
d_gene: TRBD2
v_gene: TRBV5-4

CDR3nt: TGTGCCAGCAGCTTAGATTATAGGGGCAGTACCTACGAGCAGTACTTC
CDR3aa: CASSLDYRGSTYEQYF
abundance: .
j_gene: TRBJ2-7
d_gene: .
v_gene: TRBV11-2

CDR3nt: TGTGCCAGCAGCTTAGTTGAGGCTGGCAGGTTGAACTATGGCTACACCTTC
CDR3aa: CASSLVEAGRLNYGYTF
abundance: .
j_gene: TRBJ1-2
d_gene: .
v_gene: TRBV7-9

CDR3nt: TGTGCCAGCTCACCTAGGGACCAAGAGACCCAGTACTTC
CDR3aa: CASSPRDQETQYF
abundance: .
j_gene: TRBJ2-5
d_gene: .
v_gene: TRBV18

CDR3nt: TGTGCCAGCAGCCACTTCATAGGTCTGCGGGGGCCTAGGTACCAAGAGACCCAGTACTTC
CDR3aa: CASSHFIGLRGPRYQETQYF
abundance: .
j_gene: TRBJ2-5
d_gene: .
v_gene: TRBV3-1/TRBV3-2

CDR3nt: TGCGCCAGCAGCCAAGAGCGGGGGGGCCAAGAGACCCAGTACTTC
CDR3aa: CASSQERGGQETQYF
abundance: medium-sized
j_gene: TRBJ2-5
d_gene: TRBD2
v_gene: TRBV4-3

CDR3nt: TGTGCCAGCTCACCAGCGGCCCGCGGGGATCAGCCCCAGCATTTT
CDR3aa: CASSPAARGDQPQHF
abundance: .
j_gene: TRBJ1-5
d_gene: .
v_gene: TRBV18

CDR3nt: TGTGCCAGCAGCTTGGAAACAGCAGCCTACAATGAGCAGTTCTTC
CDR3aa: CASSLETAAYNEQFF
abundance: .
j_gene: TRBJ2-1
d_gene: .
v_gene: TRBV5-5

CDR3nt: TGTGCCAGCAGCTTGGATCTACGGAACGTTCCCCTCCACTTT
CDR3aa: CASSLDLRNVPLHF
abundance: .
j_gene: TRBJ1-6
d_gene: .
v_gene: TRBV5-5

CDR3nt: TGTGCCAGCAGGCGAGACAGGGTGGCTGAAGCTTTCTTT
CDR3aa: CASRRDRVAEAFF
abundance: once
j_gene: TRBJ1-1
d_gene: TRBD1
v_gene: TRBV7-8

CDR3nt: TGCGCCAGCAGATCGGGACTAGCGCAAGCCTACGAGCAGTACTTC
CDR3aa: CASRSGLAQAYEQYF
abundance: .
j_gene: TRBJ2-7
d_gene: TRBD2
v_gene: TRBV10-2

CDR3nt: TGTGCCTGGACCGCTTCGGGGGGCTCGGCCGAGCAGTACTTC
CDR3aa: CAWTASGGSAEQYF
abundance: .
j_gene: TRBJ2-7
d_gene: .
v_gene: TRBV30

CDR3nt: TGCAGTGCTAGTATGGGGAGCTTTCCCTTC
CDR3aa: CSASMGSFPF
abundance: .
j_gene: TRBJ1-2
d_gene: .
v_gene: TRBV20-1

CDR3nt: TGTGCCAGTAGTCCCCGGGACTCCTCCTACAATGAGCAGTTCTTC
CDR3aa: CASSPRDSSYNEQFF
abundance: .
j_gene: TRBJ2-1
d_gene: .
v_gene: TRBV19

CDR3nt: TGTGCCAGCAGCTTAGATGAGACCGGGGAGCTGTTTTTT
CDR3aa: CASSLDETGELFF
abundance: .
j_gene: TRBJ2-2
d_gene: .
v_gene: TRBV11-3

CDR3nt: TGCGCCAGCAGTTACACAGGAGTCTCTGGGGCCAACGTCCTGACTTTC
CDR3aa: CASSYTGVSGANVLTF
abundance: once
j_gene: TRBJ2-6
d_gene: .
v_gene: TRBV5-1

CDR3nt: TGTGCCAGCAGCGCCATGGGACAGGGGCCCACCACAGATACGCAGTATTTT
CDR3aa: CASSAMGQGPTTDTQYF
abundance: once
j_gene: TRBJ2-3
d_gene: TRBD1
v_gene: TRBV7-9

CDR3nt: TGCGCCAGCAGTGAAATGGGAACTGGAAACACCATATATTTT
CDR3aa: CASSEMGTGNTIYF
abundance: .
j_gene: TRBJ1-3
d_gene: .
v_gene: TRBV10-2

CDR3nt: TGTGCCAGCAGTTTATCCTATAATTCACCCCTCCACTTT
CDR3aa: CASSLSYNSPLHF
abundance: .
j_gene: TRBJ1-6
d_gene: .
v_gene: TRBV27

CDR3nt: TGTGCCAGCAGCCCTTATGGGACAGGGGGCAACAATGGCTACACCTTC
CDR3aa: CASSPYGTGGNNGYTF
abundance: .
j_gene: TRBJ1-2
d_gene: TRBD1
v_gene: TRBV6-2/TRBV6-3

CDR3nt: TGTGCCAGCAGCTCGGACTTAGGACGTGACAATGAGCAGTTCTTC
CDR3aa: CASSSDLGRDNEQFF
abundance: .
j_gene: TRBJ2-1
d_gene: .
v_gene: TRBV5-4

CDR3nt: TGTGCCAGCAGTGAAGGGTTCATAGACTATGGCTACACCTTC
CDR3aa: CASSEGFIDYGYTF
abundance: .
j_gene: TRBJ1-2
d_gene: .
v_gene: TRBV2

CDR3nt: TGCGCCAGCAGCTTGGGCCGCGCGGGGACGAACACTGAAGCTTTCTTT
CDR3aa: CASSLGRAGTNTEAFF
abundance: .
j_gene: TRBJ1-1
d_gene: .
v_gene: TRBV5-1

CDR3nt: TGTGCCAGCAGCCCGCACAGGGGAACCTATAATTCACCCCTCCACTTT
CDR3aa: CASSPHRGTYNSPLHF
abundance: .
j_gene: TRBJ1-6
d_gene: TRBD1
v_gene: TRBV27

CDR3nt: TGTGCCAGCAGCTTAGTGGTTGGATTTGGGGGGATTCAGCCCCAGCATTTT
CDR3aa: CASSLVVGFGGIQPQHF
abundance: .
j_gene: TRBJ1-5
d_gene: .
v_gene: TRBV7-2

CDR3nt: TGTGCCAGCAGTTTCGGGTACTATGGCTACACCTTC
CDR3aa: CASSFGYYGYTF
abundance: .
j_gene: TRBJ1-2
d_gene: .
v_gene: TRBV6-2/TRBV6-3

CDR3nt: TGTGCCAGAATCAAAGCCTATGGCTACACCTTC
CDR3aa: CARIKAYGYTF
abundance: .
j_gene: TRBJ1-2
d_gene: .
v_gene: TRBV5-3

CDR3nt: TGTGCTAGTGCTCAAGAAGGAGATCAGCCCCAGCATTTT
CDR3aa: CASAQEGDQPQHF
abundance: once
j_gene: TRBJ1-5
d_gene: .
v_gene: TRBV12-5

CDR3nt: TGTGCCAGCAGTGAACTAGCGGCGGCGGGGGACCCCCCACAAGAGACCCAGTACTTC
CDR3aa: CASSELAAAGDPPQETQYF
abundance: .
j_gene: TRBJ2-5
d_gene: TRBD2
v_gene: TRBV6-1

CDR3nt: TGCAGCGTTGTCTTCGGGCGGGGGACTGAAGCTTTCTTT
CDR3aa: CSVVFGRGTEAFF
abundance: .
j_gene: TRBJ1-1
d_gene: .
v_gene: TRBV29-1

CDR3nt: TGTGCCAGCAGCTTAGAGGGTAGCTCCTACAATGAGCAGTTCTTC
CDR3aa: CASSLEGSSYNEQFF
abundance: once
j_gene: TRBJ2-1
d_gene: .
v_gene: TRBV13

CDR3nt: TGTGCCAGTAGCCCGACAGGGGATTCACCCCTCCACTTT
CDR3aa: CASSPTGDSPLHF
abundance: .
j_gene: TRBJ1-6
d_gene: TRBD1
v_gene: TRBV19

CDR3nt: TGTGCCAGCAGTTACTTCAGGGGAAGCACAGATACGCAGTATTTT
CDR3aa: CASSYFRGSTDTQYF
abundance: once
j_gene: TRBJ2-3
d_gene: .
v_gene: TRBV6-5

CDR3nt: TGCGCCAGCAGCTTCACAGGCTTGAACACCGGGGAGCTGTTTTTT
CDR3aa: CASSFTGLNTGELFF
abundance: once
j_gene: TRBJ2-2
d_gene: .
v_gene: TRBV5-1

CDR3nt: TGCGCCAGCAGCCAGGGTGGGAAGGGCTACGAGCAGTACTTC
CDR3aa: CASSQGGKGYEQYF
abundance: .
j_gene: TRBJ2-7
d_gene: .
v_gene: TRBV4-3

CDR3nt: TGTGCCAGCAGCCCCCGAGGGGTTGATAATTCACCCCTCCACTTT
CDR3aa: CASSPRGVDNSPLHF
abundance: once
j_gene: TRBJ1-6
d_gene: .
v_gene: TRBV13

CDR3nt: TGTGCCAGCAGCCAGAAGGGGACGCTCTCTGGAAACACCATATATTTT
CDR3aa: CASSQKGTLSGNTIYF
abundance: .
j_gene: TRBJ1-3
d_gene: .
v_gene: TRBV3-1/TRBV3-2

CDR3nt: TGTGCCAGCAGTTATACCGGGACAGGGGACTCACCCCTCCACTTT
CDR3aa: CASSYTGTGDSPLHF
abundance: .
j_gene: TRBJ1-6
d_gene: TRBD1
v_gene: TRBV6-5

CDR3nt: TGTGCCAGCAGTTTGGGACAAGCAGGTCAGCCCCAGCATTTT
CDR3aa: CASSLGQAGQPQHF
abundance: .
j_gene: TRBJ1-5
d_gene: .
v_gene: TRBV28

CDR3nt: TGCGCCAGCAGCCAAGTAGGAACAGGGGGTTCTAACTATGGCTACACCTTC
CDR3aa: CASSQVGTGGSNYGYTF
abundance: .
j_gene: TRBJ1-2
d_gene: TRBD1
v_gene: TRBV4-3